Listed here are 5 T cell receptor beta chains from one sample, sequenced in a study of Tregs in tolerant kidney transplant recipients. The protocol was immunoSEQ multiplex PCR, while the TCRdb copy is restricted to in-frame clones and leaves out a portion. The sample records approximately 75,000 clones, around 93% being singletons. The source was Tregs from blood, collected before the transplant. The receptors derive from a human donor who received a combined kidney and bone marrow transplant.

The CDR3 protein is CASSSTGYEQYF. In DNA form, the CDR3 reads TGTGCCAGCAGTTCGACTGGATACGAGCAGTACTTC. V is TRBV2 and J is TRBJ2-7; D is unclear. Germline loops: CDR1 SNHLY, CDR2 FYNNEI. The CDR3 is made up of 12 amino acids. The germline V and J ends were trimmed by 5 bases and 4 bases, with 9 bases remaining between them.

The chain is built from TRBV19 and TRBJ2-1, with D perhaps matching TRBD1 (5 bases). The CDR3 consists of 14 residues. Trimming removed 9 bases at V and 4 bases at J, with 16 bases between. CDR1 and CDR2 from the germline V gene are LNHDA and SQIVND (reference sequence). CDR3 residues: CASWRQGPYNEQFF. CDR3 in DNA: TGTGCCAGCTGGCGGCAGGGCCCATACAATGAGCAGTTCTTC.

The V call is TRBV10-3, the J call TRBJ1-1; D is perhaps TRBD1 (5 bases). V lost 11 bases, J lost 1 base, and 14 bases lay in between. The V gene's germline CDR1 is ENHRY and CDR2 SYGVKD. The CDR3 has 13 residues. CDR3 nucleotides: TGTGCCTCCCGACAGAGCGGGAACACTGAAGCTTTCTTT. Translation gives CASRQSGNTEAFF.

Concerning this clone: A read error may account for a junction end that differs from germline. V gene TRBV25-1 combines with J gene TRBJ2-5, with 9 bases identical to TRBD2. CDR3 length: 17 amino acids. CDR1 and CDR2 from the germline V gene are MGHDK and SYGVNS. CDR3 in amino acids: CANSEYMRSGSQETQYF. CDR3 DNA sequence: TGTGCCAACAGTGAATATATGCGTAGCGGGAGCCAAGAGACCCAGTACTTC. Variable domain in full (rest from reference TRBV25-1 and TRBJ2-5): EADIYQTPRYLVIGTGKKITLECSQTMGHDKMYWYQQDPGMELHLIHYSYGVNSTEKGDLSSESTVSRIRTEHFPLTLESARPSHTSQYLCANSEYMRSGSQETQYFGPGTRLLVL.

This clone was counted a few times. This rearrangement joins TRBV19 to TRBJ2-7; D is undetermined. There are 14 residues in the CDR3. Germline CDR1 and CDR2: LNHDA and SQIVND (reference sequence). V was trimmed by 3 bases and J by 6 bases, leaving 15 bases between them. DNA for the CDR3: TGTGCCAGTAGTATTCGGCTTCAGGTACCCGAGCAGTACTTC. As protein: CASSIRLQVPEQYF. The whole variable domain, remainder taken from reference TRBV19 and TRBJ2-7, is DGGITQSPKYLFRKEGQNVTLSCEQNLNHDAMYWYRQDPGQGLRLIYYSQIVNDFQKGDIAEGYSVSREKKESFPLTVTSAQKNPTAFYLCASSIRLQVPEQYFGPGTRLTVT.